This TCR beta chain was obtained from a study of tumor-infiltrating lymphocytes in primary liver carcinoma listed by TCRdb under 2017. With regard to the full study: Hepatocellular carcinoma (four) or combined HCC and intrahepatic cholangiocarcinoma (one) was present in the five patients, who were three men and two women aged 30 to 69 years. The five patients had tumors of stage T1-T3 N0M0, with maximum diameters ranging from roughly 4.2 to 11 cm. Each sample produced about 3.5 to 7.13 million productive TCRbeta reads, and read depth showed no significant difference between tissue types. The study combined TCRbeta repertoire sequencing, expression microarrays and whole-exome sequencing across five regions of each liver tumor, with adjacent normal tissue and blood. TCRbeta repertoire sequencing covered roughly 35 specimens from 5 patients: around 25 tumor regions, 5 adjacent noncancerous liver tissues and 5 peripheral blood samples. To link TCRbeta repertoire diversity to the local molecular phenotype, the approximately 23 tumor region samples were profiled with Agilent mRNA microarrays. High reproducibility was observed for the technical replicate repertoires, with mean shared-clone rates about 0.92 and correlation coefficients above 0.95.

A constant-region primer and ProtoScript II reverse transcriptase were used to reverse-transcribe TCRbeta-specific cDNA from roughly 0.5 ug total RNA. Three nested multiplex PCR rounds, following a slightly modified ARM-PCR procedure, were used to build the TCRbeta libraries. The first two PCR rounds used multiplex TRBV1-TRBV30 forward primers with a Cbeta reverse primer, each for approximately 10 cycles. Sample barcodes and Illumina adapters were attached in a final 25-cycle PCR using Deep VentR polymerase. Before sequencing, amplicons between 200 and 500 bp were purified from gel using a QIAquick gel extraction kit. TCRbeta amplicons were sequenced on an Illumina HiSeq 2500 with 250-bp paired-end reads. The published analysis was carried out like this. Trimmomatic v0.33 was used to quality-trim the reads, and FLASH v1.2.11 was used to merge paired reads so that full CDR3 sequences could be recovered. V, D and J germline segments were assigned to the rearranged TCRbeta sequences by MiGEC v1.2.1b. VDJtools v1.0.0 computed clonotype statistics and Shannon-Wiener diversity indices. To reduce sampling bias, subsequent analyses other than the diversity analysis used only the 250 most abundant clonotypes in each sample. The public reads were quality trimmed at Q25 with fastp and then assembled into clones with MiXCR by TCRdb, keeping productive beta chains. Entries are consolidated by CDR3 protein sequence, retaining the most common genes and DNA. Here the V and J calls rest on TCRdb's processing, not on the authors' analysis. This sample holds 100,000 or so distinct CDR3 sequences; 65% to 75% were observed only once. Approximately 12% of the sample lies in the top ten.

Notes on this clonotype: The specificity of this receptor is unknown. Per-base qualities were not stored, and no clone one base away is much larger.

Without any cell sorting, total RNA and DNA were extracted together from roughly 20-30 mg of bulk tissue using the AllPrep DNA/RNA mini kit. Between November 2015 and March 2016, roughly five patients in China with histopathologically diagnosed primary liver carcinoma had surgical resection. At the time of sampling, the patients were treatment-naive and had chronic HBV infection. Five spatially separated regions were sampled per tumor: superior, inferior, left-lateral and right-lateral poles, plus the tumor centre. Histological examination found more than 80% viable tumor cells in every tumor sample. Each fresh piece of tumor and adjacent tissue was cut in two, with one half stored in RNAlater at -80 degrees C and the other half sent for histology. Broader findings and caveats from the paper: Only the TCR beta chain was sequenced, so true repertoire diversity is likely underestimated because unpaired alpha chains were not captured. Repertoire overlap was found to be higher between tumor regions (mean roughly 35%) than between tumor-adjacent (17%) or tumor-blood (about 15%) pairs, consistent with antigen-driven expansion. The top 250 clones made up a significantly larger repertoire fraction in tumors than in blood (p = 0.039). Only about 8-25% of top clones were found in all five regions of a tumor, suggesting spatial heterogeneity of tumor-infiltrating T cells. With just four to six patients in the study, the authors point out that the findings should be validated in a larger study. Because the samples were bulk and unsorted, CD4+ and CD8+ T cell repertoires could not be compared.

V is shortened by 3 bases, J by 2 bases, and the region joining them spans 15 bases. In the germline V gene, CDR1 corresponds to SQVTM and CDR2 to ANQGSEA. Including cysteine and phenylalanine, the CDR3 has 15 amino acids. The sequence is cut down to CDR3 DNA, 45 bases in frame from base 1. The sequenced sample consisted of liver tumor tissue from sampling region 2. In light of the paper, this sample's cell subset or site label describes: tumor region T2, inferior pole. The V and J segments used are TRBV29-1 and TRBJ2-3, with an unclear D gene assignment. The TCR was taken from a woman in her sixties with primary liver carcinoma and hepatitis B virus infection. DNA sequence: TGCAGCGTTGACGGCGCTAGTGGATACACAGATACGCAGTATTTT. Its product reads: CSVDGASGYTDTQYF.